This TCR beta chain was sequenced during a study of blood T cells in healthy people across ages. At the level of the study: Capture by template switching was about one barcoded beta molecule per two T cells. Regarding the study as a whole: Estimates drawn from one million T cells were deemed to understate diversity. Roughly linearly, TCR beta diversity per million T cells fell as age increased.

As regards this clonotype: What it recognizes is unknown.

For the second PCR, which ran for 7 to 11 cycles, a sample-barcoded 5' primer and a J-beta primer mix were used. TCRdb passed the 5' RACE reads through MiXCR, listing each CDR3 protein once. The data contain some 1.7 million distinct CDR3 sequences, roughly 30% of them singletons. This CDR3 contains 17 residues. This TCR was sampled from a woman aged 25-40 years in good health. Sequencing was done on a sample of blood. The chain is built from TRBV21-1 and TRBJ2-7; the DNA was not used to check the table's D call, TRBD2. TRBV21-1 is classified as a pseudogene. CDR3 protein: CASSKEVGDFRTYEQYF. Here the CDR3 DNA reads TGTGCCAGCAGCAAAGAAGTCGGGGACTTCCGAACTTACGAGCAGTACTTC.